Presented here are 5 T cell receptor beta chains from one specimen sequenced in a study of T-cell reconstitution after alpha-beta-depleted transplantation in children. Preparation of the TCRbeta library used unique molecular identifiers. TCRdb reprocessed the PCR reads via MiXCR and lists one record per CDR3 protein. Altogether roughly 300,000 distinct CDR3 sequences are present, approximately 10% being singletons, with the ten largest covering about a quarter. Sequenced here: peripheral blood, sampled 180 days after TCRalphabeta/CD19-depleted stem cell transplant. The receptors here all came from a male patient between 2 and 15 years old who had a stem cell transplant for chronic granulomatous disease, so the T cells may come from the graft donor.

This chain's CDR3 is CASTEVGYGYTF. The CDR3 bases are TGTGCCAGCACCGAGGTGGGCTATGGCTACACCTTC. V and J are TRBV5-4 and TRBJ1-2; no clear D gene. V was shortened by 6 bases and J by 4 bases, with 10 bases between the two germline ends. Germline lookup yields CDR1 SGHNT and CDR2 YYREEE (reference sequence). The CDR3 is 12 amino acids.

This clonotype was counted at least ten times. This rearrangement joins TRBV20-1 to TRBJ2-7, with 13 bases fitting TRBD2. This CDR3 has 14 amino acids. V was clipped by 6 bases and J by 4 bases; unmatched bases: 6. Per the germline V gene, CDR1 is DFQATT and CDR2 is SNEGSKA (reference sequence). CDR3 coding DNA: TGCAGTGCCTCGAGACTAGCGGGAGGTTACGAGCAGTACTTC. It specifies CSASRLAGGYEQYF.

This clonotype was counted at least ten times. The chain recombines TRBV20-1 with TRBJ1-1; D is ambiguous. The CDR3 loop spans 14 amino acids. The V end lost 0 bases, the J end lost 5 bases, and 13 bases lay between the germline ends. Germline CDR1 and CDR2: DFQATT and SNEGSKA (reference sequence). The CDR3 loop reads CSARDYGSWTEAFF. The CDR3 DNA sequence: TGCAGTGCTAGAGATTACGGCTCATGGACTGAAGCTTTCTTT.

This clonotype was counted ten times or more. The V and J genes are TRBV5-6 and TRBJ2-7; maybe TRBD1 (6 bases). The V gene lost 4 bases and the J gene lost 3 bases, with 14 bases spanning the gap. The CDR3 is 14 residues long. Per germline, CDR1 SGHDT and CDR2 YYEEEE. As DNA, the CDR3 is TGTGCCAGCAGCAGCCTGGACAGACTCTACGAGCAGTACTTC. It codes for CASSSLDRLYEQYF.

This clonotype was found many times. The chain joins TRBV11-2 to TRBJ2-3; 9 bases are a match to TRBD1. Germline lookup yields CDR1 SGHAT and CDR2 FQNNGV. CDR3 length: 15 amino acids. V was clipped by 5 bases and J by 2 bases; unmatched bases: 5. The CDR3 reads CASSKRQGVTDTQYF. The DNA of the CDR3 is TGTGCCAGCAGCAAACGACAGGGGGTCACAGATACGCAGTATTTT.